A single sample is the source of the 5 T cell receptor beta chains below, sequenced in a study of Graves' ophthalmopathy and Graves' hyperthyroidism. TCR beta CDR3 regions were amplified from RNA transcripts. After a first-round RT-PCR with HTBI primers, a second-round multiplex PCR was run. TCRdb re-called the multiplex PCR reads through MiXCR, storing one row per CDR3 protein. The profile shows 600,000 to 950,000 distinct CDR3 sequences, 40% of them singletons. The sequenced material came from peripheral blood. The receptors here all came from an adult man with Graves' ophthalmopathy.

This clonotype was detected only a few times. V usage is TRBV5-1 and J usage is TRBJ1-4; D not certain. Germline-derived CDR1 and CDR2 are SGHRS and YFSETQ. V lost 1 base to trimming and J lost 8 bases, with 9 bases between them. The CDR3 is 13 amino acids. The CDR3 nucleotides are TGCGCCAGCAGCTTGTGGCTGGGCGAAAAACTGTTTTTT. It is translated as CASSLWLGEKLFF.

The chain employs TRBV7-6 and TRBJ1-1, with a possible D match to TRBD1 (5 bases). CDR1 is SGHVS, CDR2 FNYEAQ, per germline. Trimming left V 5 bases short and J 1 base short, with 11 bases between. There are 14 residues in the CDR3. The CDR3 reads CASSQIDRNTEAFF. Written as DNA, the CDR3 is TGTGCCAGCAGCCAAATAGACAGGAACACTGAAGCTTTCTTT. Together with reference TRBV7-6 and TRBJ1-1, the CDR3 gives the full variable domain: GAGVSQSPRYKVTKRGQDVALRCDPISGHVSLYWYRQALGQGPEFLTYFNYEAQQDKSGLPNDRFSAERPEGSISTLTIQRTEQRDSAMYRCASSQIDRNTEAFFGQGTRLTVV.

This chain joins TRBV20-1 and TRBJ2-2, with 13 bases identical to TRBD2. Germline trimming cut 6 bases from V and 5 bases from J; bases unmatched to any gene: 9. There are 16 residues in the CDR3. The V gene's germline CDR1 is DFQATT and CDR2 SNEGSKA (reference sequence). CDR3 in DNA: TGCAGTGCCCGGACTAGCGGGAGTATTGGTACCGGGGAGCTGTTTTTT. This translates into CSARTSGSIGTGELFF.

This clonotype came up many times. This sequence joins TRBV29-1 and TRBJ1-1, with no clear D. The CDR3 runs to 13 residues. Trimming took 5 bases from V and 3 from J, leaving 13 bases between them. Germline V lookup: CDR1 SQVTM, CDR2 ANQGSEA. CDR3: CSVRNLMDTEAFF. The CDR3 nucleotides read TGCAGCGTTCGGAACTTGATGGACACTGAAGCTTTCTTT.

In this sample, this clonotype turned up a few times. The chain recombines TRBV19 with TRBJ2-2; the match to TRBD1 covers 9 bases. This CDR3 is 13 amino acids long. CDR1 is LNHDA, CDR2 SQIVND, per germline (reference sequence). V shed 7 bases and J 6 bases; nucleotides not matched to a gene: 3. CDR3 amino acids: CASKHRGPGELFF. CDR3 nucleotides: TGTGCCAGTAAGCACAGGGGGCCCGGGGAGCTGTTTTTT.